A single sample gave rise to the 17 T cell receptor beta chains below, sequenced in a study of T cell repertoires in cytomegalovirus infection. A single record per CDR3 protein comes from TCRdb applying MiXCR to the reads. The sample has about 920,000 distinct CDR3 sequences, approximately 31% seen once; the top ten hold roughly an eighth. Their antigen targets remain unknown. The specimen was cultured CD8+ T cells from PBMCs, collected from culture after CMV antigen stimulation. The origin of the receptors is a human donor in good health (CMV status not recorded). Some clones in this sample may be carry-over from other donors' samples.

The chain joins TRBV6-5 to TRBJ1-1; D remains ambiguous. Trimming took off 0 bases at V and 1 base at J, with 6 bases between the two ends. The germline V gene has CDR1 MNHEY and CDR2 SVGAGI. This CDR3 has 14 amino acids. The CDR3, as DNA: TGTGCCAGCAGTTACTCGACCCCGAACACTGAAGCTTTCTTT. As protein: CASSYSTPNTEAFF.

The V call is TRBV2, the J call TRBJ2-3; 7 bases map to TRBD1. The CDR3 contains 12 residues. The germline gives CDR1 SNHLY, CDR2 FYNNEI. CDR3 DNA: TGTGCTGGACAGGCGACCACAGATACGCAGTATTTT. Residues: CAGQATTDTQYF.

The CDR3 DNA sequence: TGTGCCAGCATTCAAGGGCGGGCAGGGAGCTCCTACGAGCAGTACTTC. Protein: CASIQGRAGSSYEQYF. The V and J genes are TRBV2 and TRBJ2-7; D is tentatively TRBD1 or TRBD2 (5 bases each). The germline CDR1 and CDR2 sequences are SNHLY and FYNNEI. The CDR3 loop spans 16 amino acids. The V end lost 7 bases, the J end lost 0 bases, and 19 bases lay between the germline ends.

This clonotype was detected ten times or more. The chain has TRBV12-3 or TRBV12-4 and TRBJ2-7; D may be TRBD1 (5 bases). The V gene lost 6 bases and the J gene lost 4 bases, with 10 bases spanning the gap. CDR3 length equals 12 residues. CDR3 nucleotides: TGTGCCAGCAGCTCCAGGGTATACGAGCAGTACTTC. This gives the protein CASSSRVYEQYF.

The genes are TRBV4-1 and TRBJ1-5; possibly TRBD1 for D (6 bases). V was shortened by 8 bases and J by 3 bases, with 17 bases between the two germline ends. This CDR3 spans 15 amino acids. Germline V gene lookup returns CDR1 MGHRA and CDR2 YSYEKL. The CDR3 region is CASQQGTNNNQPQHF. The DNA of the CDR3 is TGCGCCAGCCAACAGGGTACGAATAACAATCAGCCCCAGCATTTT.

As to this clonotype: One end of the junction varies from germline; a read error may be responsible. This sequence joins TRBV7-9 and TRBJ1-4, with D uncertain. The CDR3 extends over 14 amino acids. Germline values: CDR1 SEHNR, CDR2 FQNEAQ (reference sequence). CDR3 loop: CVSSPTVTLEKLFF. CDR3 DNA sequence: TGTGTCAGCAGCCCGACTGTGACTCTTGAAAAACTGTTTTTT.

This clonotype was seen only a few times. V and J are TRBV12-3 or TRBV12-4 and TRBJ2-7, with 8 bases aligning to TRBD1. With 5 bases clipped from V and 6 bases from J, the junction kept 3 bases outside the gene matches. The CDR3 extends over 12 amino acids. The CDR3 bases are TGTGCCAGCAGTGGACAGGGTGGCGAGCAGTACGTC. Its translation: CASSGQGGEQYV.

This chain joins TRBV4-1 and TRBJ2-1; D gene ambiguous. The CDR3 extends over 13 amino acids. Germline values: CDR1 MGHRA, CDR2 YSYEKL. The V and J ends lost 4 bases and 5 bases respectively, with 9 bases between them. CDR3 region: CASSREVNNEQFF. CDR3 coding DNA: TGCGCCAGCAGCCGAGAAGTGAACAATGAGCAGTTCTTC.

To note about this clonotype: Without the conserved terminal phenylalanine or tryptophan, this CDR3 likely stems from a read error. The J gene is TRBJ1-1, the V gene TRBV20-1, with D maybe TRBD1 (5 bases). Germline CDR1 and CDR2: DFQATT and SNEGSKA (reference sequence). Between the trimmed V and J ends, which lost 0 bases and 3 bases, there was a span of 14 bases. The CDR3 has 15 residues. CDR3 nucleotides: TGCAGTGCTAGAGAGCTGGGACCGGAGTACACTGAAGCTTTCTCT. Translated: CSARELGPEYTEAFS.

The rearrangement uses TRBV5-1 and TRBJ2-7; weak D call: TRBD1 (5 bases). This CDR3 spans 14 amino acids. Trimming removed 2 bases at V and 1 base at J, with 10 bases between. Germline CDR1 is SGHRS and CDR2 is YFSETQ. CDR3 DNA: TGCGCCAGCAGCTTAAGGGGCCCTTCCTACGAGCAGTACGTC. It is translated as CASSLRGPSYEQYV.

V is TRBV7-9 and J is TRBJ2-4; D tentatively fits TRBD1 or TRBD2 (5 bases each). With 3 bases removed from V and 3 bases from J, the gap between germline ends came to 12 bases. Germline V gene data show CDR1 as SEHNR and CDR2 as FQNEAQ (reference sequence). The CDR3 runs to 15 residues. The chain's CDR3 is CASSFVGAGKNIQYF. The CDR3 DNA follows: TGTGCCAGCAGCTTCGTAGGGGCGGGCAAAAACATTCAGTACTTC.

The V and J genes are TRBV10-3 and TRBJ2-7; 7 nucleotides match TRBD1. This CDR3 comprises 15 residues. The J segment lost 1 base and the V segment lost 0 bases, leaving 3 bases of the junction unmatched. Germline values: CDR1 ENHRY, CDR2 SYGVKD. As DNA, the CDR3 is TGTGCCATCAGTGAGTCTCAACAGGGGTCCTACGAGCAGTACGTC. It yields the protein CAISESQQGSYEQYV.

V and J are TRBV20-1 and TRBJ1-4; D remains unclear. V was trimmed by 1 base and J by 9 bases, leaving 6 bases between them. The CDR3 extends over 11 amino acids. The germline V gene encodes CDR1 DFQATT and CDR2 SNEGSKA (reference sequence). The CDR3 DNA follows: TGCAGTGCTAGAGGTGGCAAAAAACTGTTTTTT. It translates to CSARGGKKLFF.

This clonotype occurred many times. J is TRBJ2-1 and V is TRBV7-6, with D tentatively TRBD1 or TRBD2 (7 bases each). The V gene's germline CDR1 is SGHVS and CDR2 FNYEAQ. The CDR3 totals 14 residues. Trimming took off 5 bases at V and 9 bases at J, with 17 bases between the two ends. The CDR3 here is CASSGRTGGGEQFF. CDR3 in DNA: TGTGCCAGCAGCGGACGGACAGGCGGGGGTGAGCAGTTCTTC.

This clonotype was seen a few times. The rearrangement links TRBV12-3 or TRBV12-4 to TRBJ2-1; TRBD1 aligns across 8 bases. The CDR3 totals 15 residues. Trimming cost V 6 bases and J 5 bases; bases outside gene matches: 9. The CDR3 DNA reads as TGTGCCAGCAGCACCACAGGGGGGAAGGACAATGAGCAGTTCTTC. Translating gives CASSTTGGKDNEQFF.

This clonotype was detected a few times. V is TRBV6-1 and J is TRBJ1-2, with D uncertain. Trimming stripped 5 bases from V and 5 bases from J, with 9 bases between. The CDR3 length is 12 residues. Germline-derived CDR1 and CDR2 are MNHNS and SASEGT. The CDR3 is CASSWEVYGYTF. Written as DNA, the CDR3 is TGTGCCAGCAGTTGGGAGGTGTATGGCTACACCTTC.

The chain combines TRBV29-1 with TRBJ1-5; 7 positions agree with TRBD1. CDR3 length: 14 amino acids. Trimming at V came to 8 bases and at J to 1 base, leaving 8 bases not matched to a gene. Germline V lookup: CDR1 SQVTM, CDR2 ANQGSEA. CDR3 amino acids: CSFRQGGSNQPQHF. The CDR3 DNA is TGCAGCTTTCGACAGGGTGGGAGCAATCAGCCCCAGCATTTT.